Listed below are T cell receptor beta chains from one sample, sequenced in a study of patients and donors after allogeneic stem cell transplantation. One entry per CDR3 protein, called by TCRdb with MiXCR from the RT-PCR reads. The table shows roughly 880,000 distinct CDR3 sequences, with roughly 18% occurring only once. The material sequenced was blood, either unsorted or a sorted T cell fraction (not recorded which). The source of these receptors is a human donor who was either an allogeneic HSCT recipient or a stem cell or donor lymphocyte infusion donor (not recorded which). It is not recorded whose cells these are; they may come from a transplant donor. Each CDR3 is given with its conserved first and last residue. The D gene is left open where the match is weak. Size is stated for part of the rows, as once, few or many counts, or as a class when the clone is expanded.

CDR3 DNA	CDR3 protein	clone size	V gene	D gene	J gene
TGTGCCAGCAGCTTTGGGACTGCTCACTCCTACGAGCAGTACTTC	CASSFGTAHSYEQYF	few	TRBV5-6	.	TRBJ2-7
TGCGCCAGCAGCCAATTTGTACTTGGACTGAATGGCGGCTACACCTTC	CASSQFVLGLNGGYTF	few	TRBV4-3	.	TRBJ1-2
TGTGCCAGCACCCACCTTACGGGTTCTGAAGCTTTCTTT	CASTHLTGSEAFF	.	TRBV12-3/TRBV12-4	.	TRBJ1-1
TGTGCCAGCACCCCCTCGGTCCAGGGGAACACCGGGGAGCTGTTTTTT	CASTPSVQGNTGELFF	many	TRBV12-3/TRBV12-4	.	TRBJ2-2
TGTGCCAGCAGCGTAGATGGGGGGACTGGAAACACCATATATTTT	CASSVDGGTGNTIYF	.	TRBV9	.	TRBJ1-3
TGTGCCAGCAGCTTTCAGACTAGCGGGAGGACGACCTACAATGAGCAGTTCTTC	CASSFQTSGRTTYNEQFF	few	TRBV7-8	TRBD2	TRBJ2-1
TGCGCCAGCAGCCAGTTACGGACAGAGCTTAACTATGGCTACACCTTC	CASSQLRTELNYGYTF	.	TRBV4-1	.	TRBJ1-2
TGTGCCAGCACCCGACGAGGTAGCACCGGGGAGCTGTTTTTT	CASTRRGSTGELFF	few	TRBV12-3/TRBV12-4	.	TRBJ2-2
TGTGCCAGCAGCCAGTTACGGGGCGGGGGCTACACCTTC	CASSQLRGGGYTF	few	TRBV14	.	TRBJ1-2
TGCAGCGTTGAACGAGGCGGAGGGGAGCTGTTTTTT	CSVERGGGELFF	.	TRBV29-1	.	TRBJ2-2
TGTGCCACCAGCACAGGACAGGGGAGACGCACCGGGGAGCTGTTTTTT	CATSTGQGRRTGELFF	few	TRBV15	TRBD1	TRBJ2-2
TGTGCCAGCAGCCCCGGACTAGCGGGCGGCAATGAGCAGTTCTTC	CASSPGLAGGNEQFF	many	TRBV5-1	TRBD2	TRBJ2-1
TGTGCCAGTAGTATAAGGCGCCTCGCAGATACGCAGTATTTT	CASSIRRLADTQYF	many	TRBV19	.	TRBJ2-3
TGTGCCACCAGTGATTTCACGGATTCCTACAATGAGCAGTTCTTC	CATSDFTDSYNEQFF	.	TRBV24-1	.	TRBJ2-1
TGTGCCAGCTCCCTTAGTGGGCCCTTCTATGGCTACACCTTC	CASSLSGPFYGYTF	few	TRBV12-3/TRBV12-4	.	TRBJ1-2
TGTGCCAGCAGTTTTGGCGGGAGAGGGGATACGCAGTATTTT	CASSFGGRGDTQYF	many	TRBV12-3/TRBV12-4	TRBD2	TRBJ2-3
TGTGCCAGCAGCCCGGGGGGAATCGAAGATACGCAGTATTTT	CASSPGGIEDTQYF	few	TRBV5-5	TRBD2	TRBJ2-3
TGCGCCAGCAGCTTGAGTGGGGTAGACACCGGGGAGCTGTTTTTT	CASSLSGVDTGELFF	.	TRBV5-1	.	TRBJ2-2
TGTGCCAGCAGCTCATTCCTAGCGGGAGGGAACAATGAGCAGTTCTTC	CASSSFLAGGNNEQFF	.	TRBV7-3	TRBD2	TRBJ2-1
TGCAGTGCCCCCAAGAGGGGGAAAGGGGTTCTAGGTGAGCAGTTCTTC	CSAPKRGKGVLGEQFF	.	TRBV20-1	.	TRBJ2-1
TGTGCCAGCTCACAGGACAGCCGCTCCTACGAGCAGTACTTC	CASSQDSRSYEQYF	few	TRBV18	.	TRBJ2-7
TGTGCCAGCAGCTTAGCGGAGGCTTCAAACCCCTACGAGCAGTACTTC	CASSLAEASNPYEQYF	few	TRBV7-6	.	TRBJ2-7
TGTGCCAGCAGGAACACGGGCGGGCGTGTCTCCTACAATGAGCAGTTCTTC	CASRNTGGRVSYNEQFF	.	TRBV6-1	.	TRBJ2-1
TGCGCCAGCAGCTTGGGACTAGCGGGAGTTAGAGAGACCCAGTACTTC	CASSLGLAGVRETQYF	many	TRBV5-1	TRBD2	TRBJ2-5
TGTGCCAGCAGCCAAGGGAACCTTAACTATGGCTACACCTTC	CASSQGNLNYGYTF	few	TRBV3-1	.	TRBJ1-2
TGTGCCAGCAGTTACCTCCCCGGCCAGGAGTACCAAGAGACCCAGTACTTC	CASSYLPGQEYQETQYF	few	TRBV6-5	.	TRBJ2-5
TGCGCCAGCAGCCATTTGGCCGGGGAGCTGTTTTTT	CASSHLAGELFF	many	TRBV4-1	.	TRBJ2-2
TGTGCCAGCACCAATTACAGGGTGGGCGAGCAGTACTTC	CASTNYRVGEQYF	.	TRBV28	.	TRBJ2-7
TGCGCCAGCAGCCCGGAGGGACACTATTTCTACGAGCAGTACTTC	CASSPEGHYFYEQYF	few	TRBV5-1	.	TRBJ2-7
TGTGCCAGCAGCTTAAGGAAGGCCTACGAGCAGTACTTC	CASSLRKAYEQYF	.	TRBV7-8	.	TRBJ2-7
TGTGCCAGCAGTCCCCCGGGGATAAGAAACAATGAGCAGTTCTTC	CASSPPGIRNNEQFF	few	TRBV6-1	.	TRBJ2-1
TGTGCCAGCAGCTTAGAGGATCTAGAGACCCAGTACTTC	CASSLEDLETQYF	many	TRBV5-1	.	TRBJ2-5
TGTGCCAGCAGCGCTCGGGACACTTATTCACCCCTCCACTTT	CASSARDTYSPLHF	.	TRBV9	.	TRBJ1-6
TGTGCCAGCTCACCAATCCCCGGCAGGGAAGCTTTCTTT	CASSPIPGREAFF	.	TRBV18	.	TRBJ1-1
TGTGCCAGCAGCGCCGACGGAAAAAGCTCTGGAAACACCATATATTTT	CASSADGKSSGNTIYF	few	TRBV9	.	TRBJ1-3
TGCGCCAGCAGCATAGGGTCACCTAGCACAGATACGCAGTATTTT	CASSIGSPSTDTQYF	.	TRBV5-1	.	TRBJ2-3
TGCAGCGTTGAAGAAGGGACGGACACTGAAGCTTTCTTT	CSVEEGTDTEAFF	.	TRBV29-1	.	TRBJ1-1
TGTGCCAGCAGGGAAGTTAACCTGAACACTGAAGCTTTCTTT	CASREVNLNTEAFF	.	TRBV6-1	.	TRBJ1-1
TGCGCCAGCAGCTTGGGCGCAGGGGAGGACGGGGAGCTGTTTTTT	CASSLGAGEDGELFF	few	TRBV5-1	.	TRBJ2-2
TGTGCCAGCAGCTCCAGAGGACAGGGAGGTGGTGGCTACACCTTC	CASSSRGQGGGGYTF	few	TRBV7-8	TRBD1	TRBJ1-2
TGCGCCAGCAGCCCATCGTGGGGAGATCACGAGCAGTACTTC	CASSPSWGDHEQYF	.	TRBV4-3	.	TRBJ2-7
TGTGCCAGCAGGCATTCCGGGACTAGCGGGGGCCCCGGCACATATACGCAGTATTTT	CASRHSGTSGGPGTYTQYF	.	TRBV4-2	TRBD2	TRBJ2-3
TGCGCCAGCAGCCAAGATTCTCGAGCGAACACTGAAGCTTTCTTT	CASSQDSRANTEAFF	.	TRBV4-3	.	TRBJ1-1
TGCGCCAGCAGCACGGACAGGAGAGGAACCGGGGAGCTGTTTTTT	CASSTDRRGTGELFF	few	TRBV5-1	TRBD1	TRBJ2-2
TGTGCCAGCAGCTTAAGGACTAGCGGGAGGGGCGGCACAGATACGCAGTATTTT	CASSLRTSGRGGTDTQYF	few	TRBV7-6	TRBD2	TRBJ2-3
TGCGCCAGCAGCTTGGTTTATGTGGATGAGCAGTTCTTC	CASSLVYVDEQFF	few	TRBV5-1	.	TRBJ2-1
TGTGCCAGCAGTGGTCGTTTAGGGGCTACTGAAGCTTTCTTT	CASSGRLGATEAFF	many	TRBV12-3/TRBV12-4	.	TRBJ1-1
TGTGCCAGTGGCAGACATGCCTCGCCTGAAGCTTTCTTT	CASGRHASPEAFF	few	TRBV19	.	TRBJ1-1
TGCGCCAGCAGCCAAAAGACTAGCGATACAGATACGCAGTATTTT	CASSQKTSDTDTQYF	many	TRBV5-1	TRBD2	TRBJ2-3
TGTGCCAGCAGCTTAATGACTAGCGGGAGGAATGAGCAGTTCTTC	CASSLMTSGRNEQFF	.	TRBV7-3	TRBD2	TRBJ2-1
TGTGCCAGCAGACAGCCGAACACTGAAGCTTTCTTT	CASRQPNTEAFF	few	TRBV12-3/TRBV12-4	.	TRBJ1-1
TGCGCCATCAACGGGGGCGGGAGGGAATGGACAGATACGCAGTATTTT	CAINGGGREWTDTQYF	once	TRBV5-1	TRBD2	TRBJ2-3
TGCAGCGTCGAGGGTCGCTTTTCGAACACTGAAGCTTTCTTT	CSVEGRFSNTEAFF	few	TRBV29-1	.	TRBJ1-1